This passage covers 17 T cell receptor beta chains from one sample sequenced in a study of T cells after yellow fever vaccination. TCRdb re-called the 5' RACE reads through MiXCR, storing one row per CDR3 protein. The data show around 610,000 distinct CDR3 sequences, approximately 13% seen once. Sequencing used PBMCs, obtained on the day of the yellow fever booster vaccination. The origin of the receptors is a man aged 30 to 45 who received the YFV17D yellow fever vaccine.

The V and J genes are TRBV3-1 and TRBJ2-3; the D gene is possibly TRBD2 (6 bases). The V gene's germline CDR1 is LGHDT and CDR2 YNNKEL (reference sequence). V gave up 7 bases and J gave up 2 bases, with 16 bases separating them. The CDR3 loop spans 15 amino acids. Here the CDR3 reads CASTSSAGFTDTQYF. The CDR3 nucleotides are TGTGCCAGCACCTCCTCGGCGGGGTTCACAGATACGCAGTATTTT.

The CDR3 protein is CASCQGQVVVRETQYF. In DNA form, the CDR3 reads TGCGCCAGCTGCCAAGGACAGGTCGTCGTTCGAGAGACCCAGTACTTC. This chain links TRBV5-1 with TRBJ2-5; 7 bases map to TRBD1. CDR3 length: 16 amino acids. The V and J ends lost 7 bases and 4 bases, in that order; junction bases with no gene match: 16. The germline CDR1 and CDR2 sequences are SGHRS and YFSETQ. The full variable domain, with the rest looked up from reference TRBV5-1 and TRBJ2-5, is KAGVTQTPRYLIKTRGQQVTLSCSPISGHRSVSWYQQTPGQGLQFLFEYFSETQRNKGNFPGRFSGRQFSNSRSEMNVSTLELGDSALYLCASCQGQVVVRETQYFGPGTRLLVL.

The genes are TRBV7-2 and TRBJ2-3; 12 bases agree with TRBD2. This CDR3 is built from 16 residues. Germline lookup yields CDR1 SGHTA and CDR2 FQGNSA. V lost 2 bases to trimming and J lost 4 bases; unmatched junction nucleotides: 4. The CDR3 loop reads CASSLLAGGSPDTQYF. The CDR3 DNA follows: TGTGCCAGCAGCTTACTAGCGGGAGGGTCTCCAGATACGCAGTATTTT.

The CDR3 is CASSFRLAENNEQFF. Written as DNA, the CDR3 is TGCGCCAGCAGCTTCCGGCTAGCGGAAAACAATGAGCAGTTCTTC. This rearrangement joins TRBV5-1 to TRBJ2-1, with 7 bases identical to TRBD2. Germline values: CDR1 SGHRS, CDR2 YFSETQ. The length of the CDR3 is 15 residues. The V segment lost 2 bases and the J segment 5 bases; nucleotides outside the gene matches: 7.

The V call is TRBV20-1, the J call TRBJ2-1, with 10 positions matching TRBD2. The CDR3 loop spans 17 amino acids. Trimming took 0 bases from V and 8 from J; bases not matched to a gene: 13. Germline V gives CDR1 DFQATT, CDR2 SNEGSKA (reference sequence). For the CDR3, the DNA is TGCAGTGCTAGAGATGGATCTAGCGGGAGTTTCCGCGATGAGCAGTTCTTC. Its translation is CSARDGSSGSFRDEQFF.

This clonotype turned up a few times. V gene TRBV5-6 combines with J gene TRBJ2-2; weak D call: TRBD1 (6 bases). Germline loops: CDR1 SGHDT, CDR2 YYEEEE. Trimming took 4 bases from V and 1 from J, leaving 26 bases between them. The CDR3 covers 20 residues. CDR3 sequence reads: CASSHSVGTNRVWNTGELFF. CDR3 coding DNA: TGTGCCAGCAGCCACTCGGTCGGCACAAACAGGGTATGGAACACCGGGGAGCTGTTTTTT.

A few counts support this clonotype. The chain has TRBV29-1 and TRBJ2-7; 9 nucleotides line up with TRBD1. The germline V gene encodes CDR1 SQVTM and CDR2 ANQGSEA. After removal of 7 bases from V and 6 bases from J, the junction contained 10 bases not matched to a gene. This CDR3 comprises 13 residues. Written as DNA, the CDR3 is TGCAGCGCCACCGGGGACAGGGAAGCCGAGCAGTACTTC. Translation: CSATGDREAEQYF.

The sample holds a few counts of this clonotype. The V and J genes are TRBV19 and TRBJ2-7, with a weak D call TRBD2 (6 bases). Per the germline V gene, CDR1 is LNHDA and CDR2 is SQIVND (reference sequence). The CDR3 sequence is 14 residues long. Trimming left V 3 bases short and J 5 bases short, with 14 bases between. For the CDR3, the DNA is TGTGCCAGTAGTATCACCGGGAGACGGAACGAGCAGTACTTC. This translates into CASSITGRRNEQYF.

This clonotype has only a few counts. The chain couples TRBV29-1 to TRBJ2-2; D is perhaps TRBD1 (5 bases). Germline V gene lookup returns CDR1 SQVTM and CDR2 ANQGSEA. This CDR3 comprises 15 residues. Trimming removed 6 bases at V and 5 bases at J, with 19 bases between. The CDR3, as DNA: TGCAGCGTAATGGACACCTACGGTGGGACCGGGGAGCTGTTTTTT. It translates to CSVMDTYGGTGELFF.

This clonotype has more than one count but fewer than ten. The chain couples TRBV7-6 to TRBJ2-7; maybe TRBD2 (6 bases). Germline V gives CDR1 SGHVS, CDR2 FNYEAQ. The CDR3 sequence is 15 residues long. Trimming took off 1 base at V and 7 bases at J, with 17 bases between the two ends. CDR3 sequence: CASSLGRVGFGEQYF. DNA of the CDR3: TGTGCCAGCAGCTTAGGGAGGGTGGGGTTCGGAGAGCAGTACTTC.

The V gene is TRBV7-6, the J gene TRBJ2-3; possibly TRBD2 for D (6 bases). Trimming pared 3 bases from V and 5 bases from J, leaving 12 bases between. Germline V gene sequence: CDR1 SGHVS, CDR2 FNYEAQ. The CDR3 is 14 amino acids. In DNA form, the CDR3 reads TGTGCCAGCAGCTTTGCGGGAAAAGGAGATACGCAGTATTTT. This gives the protein CASSFAGKGDTQYF.

This clonotype was recorded a few times. The rearrangement links TRBV27 to TRBJ2-7, with D uncertain. The CDR3 consists of 13 residues. V was pared by 6 bases and J by 4 bases, with 13 bases between. CDR1 and CDR2 from the germline V gene are MNHEY and SMNVEV (reference sequence). CDR3 in amino acids: CASRSNNNYEQYF. As DNA, the CDR3 is TGTGCCAGCAGGAGTAACAACAATTACGAGCAGTACTTC.

The chain has TRBV6-5 and TRBJ2-1; D unresolved. Trimming pared 2 bases from V and 5 bases from J, leaving 13 bases between. CDR1 and CDR2 from the germline V gene are MNHEY and SVGAGI. The CDR3 has 15 amino acids. The CDR3: CASSYGHTYDNEQFF. The CDR3 DNA follows: TGTGCCAGCAGTTACGGTCATACATACGACAATGAGCAGTTCTTC.

The chain carries TRBV20-1 and TRBJ2-5; 7 bases line up with TRBD2. CDR3 length: 13 amino acids. J gave up 5 bases and V 1 base, and 4 bases lay outside the gene matches. CDR1 is DFQATT and CDR2 is SNEGSKA in the germline V gene (reference sequence). CDR3 nucleotide sequence: TGCAGTGCTAGAGGCGGGAGCGACGAGACCCAGTACTTC. Its translation is CSARGGSDETQYF.

The chain is built from TRBV9 and TRBJ2-7, with unresolved D. Germline assignment: CDR1 SGDLS and CDR2 YYNGEE. The V end was cut by 0 bases, the J end by 4 bases, with 8 bases between. The CDR3 length is 13 residues. The CDR3 DNA sequence: TGTGCCAGCAGCGTAGTCTTGGGGTACGAGCAGTACTTC. Protein: CASSVVLGYEQYF.

This clonotype was found a few times. The chain joins TRBV27 to TRBJ1-5; no firm D call. Germline V gene sequence: CDR1 MNHEY, CDR2 SMNVEV (reference sequence). The V end lost 7 bases, the J end lost 8 bases, and 6 bases lay between the germline ends. This CDR3 has 10 residues. This CDR3 is CASIQKPQHF. The CDR3 DNA reads as TGTGCCAGCATACAGAAGCCCCAGCATTTT.

V and J are TRBV27 and TRBJ1-4; the D gene is possibly TRBD1 (6 bases). CDR3 size: 16 residues. With 0 bases removed from V and 8 bases from J, the gap between germline ends came to 16 bases. Per germline, CDR1 MNHEY and CDR2 SMNVEV (reference sequence). CDR3 residues: CASSLSPTTRGEKLFF. The CDR3 DNA reads as TGTGCCAGCAGTTTATCCCCAACCACGAGGGGGGAAAAACTGTTTTTT. Drawing the rest from reference TRBV27 and TRBJ1-4, the complete variable domain is EAQVTQNPRYLITVTGKKLTVTCSQNMNHEYMSWYRQDPGLGLRQIYYSMNVEVTDKGDVPEGYKVSRKEKRNFPLILESPSPNQTSLYFCASSLSPTTRGEKLFFGSGTQLSVL.